These T cell receptor beta chains were read from a single sample in a study of CD4+ T cells in melanoma. The method was immunoSEQ multiplex PCR; TCRdb's version includes in-frame clones alone and lacks a portion of them. The profile shows about 50,000 clones, approximately 92% of them singletons. The sequenced sample was peripheral blood. The receptor set was obtained from a human donor with melanoma. Both conserved end residues are part of each CDR3. Each record gives: V gene, clone size, CDR3 length, D gene, J gene, CDR3 protein, CDR3 DNA. The D gene is left open where the match is weak. Clone size is shown for a subset of rows, as once, few, many or a class of expanded clone.

v_call: TRBV18; clone_size: -; cdr3_length: 14; d_call: -; j_call: TRBJ2-7; cdr3_aa: CASSPGDFQYEQYF; cdr3_nt: TGTGCCAGCTCACCTGGAGACTTTCAATACGAGCAGTACTTC
v_call: TRBV4-3; clone_size: -; cdr3_length: 18; d_call: -; j_call: TRBJ1-2; cdr3_aa: CASSQDLLGDGSNYGYTF; cdr3_nt: TGCGCCAGCAGCCAAGATCTACTGGGGGACGGTTCTAACTATGGCTACACCTTC
v_call: TRBV28; clone_size: once; cdr3_length: 15; d_call: -; j_call: TRBJ1-4; cdr3_aa: CATLPRGAVDEKLFF; cdr3_nt: TGTGCCACCCTACCCCGGGGGGCGGTTGATGAAAAACTGTTTTTT
v_call: TRBV10-3; clone_size: -; cdr3_length: 17; d_call: -; j_call: TRBJ2-1; cdr3_aa: CAISEPTGPSSYNEQFF; cdr3_nt: TGTGCCATCAGTGAACCCACAGGGCCGAGCTCCTACAATGAGCAGTTCTTC
v_call: TRBV14; clone_size: -; cdr3_length: 14; d_call: TRBD1; j_call: TRBJ2-7; cdr3_aa: CASSEWDRDDEQYF; cdr3_nt: TGTGCCAGCAGCGAATGGGACAGGGACGACGAGCAGTACTTC
v_call: TRBV9; clone_size: -; cdr3_length: 15; d_call: TRBD1; j_call: TRBJ1-1; cdr3_aa: CASSVTGGANTEAFF; cdr3_nt: TGTGCCAGCAGCGTGACAGGGGGCGCAAACACTGAAGCTTTCTTT
v_call: TRBV5-1; clone_size: -; cdr3_length: 13; d_call: TRBD1; j_call: TRBJ1-1; cdr3_aa: CASRPTGDTEAFF; cdr3_nt: TGCGCCAGCCGTCCGACAGGGGACACTGAAGCTTTCTTT
v_call: TRBV9; clone_size: once; cdr3_length: 16; d_call: TRBD2; j_call: TRBJ2-3; cdr3_aa: CASSVVRGGSADTQYF; cdr3_nt: TGTGCCAGCAGCGTAGTACGGGGGGGGAGCGCAGATACGCAGTATTTT
v_call: TRBV11-1; clone_size: -; cdr3_length: 13; d_call: -; j_call: TRBJ2-1; cdr3_aa: CASSAAAYNEQFF; cdr3_nt: TGTGCCAGCAGCGCGGCGGCCTACAATGAGCAGTTCTTC
v_call: TRBV15; clone_size: -; cdr3_length: 16; d_call: -; j_call: TRBJ1-4; cdr3_aa: CATSRDGGATNEKLFF; cdr3_nt: TGTGCCACCAGCAGAGACGGGGGGGCAACTAATGAAAAACTGTTTTTT
v_call: TRBV5-1; clone_size: -; cdr3_length: 16; d_call: TRBD2; j_call: TRBJ2-4; cdr3_aa: CASSLGGSGGQNIQYF; cdr3_nt: TGCGCCAGCAGCTTGGGGGGTAGCGGGGGCCAAAACATTCAGTACTTC
v_call: TRBV7-9; clone_size: -; cdr3_length: 14; d_call: -; j_call: TRBJ1-5; cdr3_aa: CASSLSTGNQPQHF; cdr3_nt: TGTGCCAGCAGCTTAAGCACAGGCAATCAGCCCCAGCATTTT
v_call: TRBV20-1; clone_size: -; cdr3_length: 11; d_call: -; j_call: TRBJ2-3; cdr3_aa: CSARGTDTQYF; cdr3_nt: TGCAGTGCTAGAGGCACAGATACGCAGTATTTT
v_call: TRBV4-1; clone_size: -; cdr3_length: 15; d_call: -; j_call: TRBJ1-4; cdr3_aa: CASSPSRGAGEKLFF; cdr3_nt: TGCGCCAGCAGCCCATCTCGCGGGGCTGGGGAAAAACTGTTTTTT
v_call: TRBV10-1; clone_size: -; cdr3_length: 14; d_call: -; j_call: TRBJ2-1; cdr3_aa: CASSAGGAYNEQFF; cdr3_nt: TGCGCCAGCAGTGCAGGGGGGGCCTACAATGAGCAGTTCTTC
v_call: TRBV19; clone_size: -; cdr3_length: 13; d_call: -; j_call: TRBJ1-3; cdr3_aa: CASSSTPGNTIYF; cdr3_nt: TGTGCCAGTAGTAGCACGCCTGGAAACACCATATATTTT
v_call: TRBV10-3; clone_size: -; cdr3_length: 13; d_call: -; j_call: TRBJ2-7; cdr3_aa: CAAQGQSSYEQYF; cdr3_nt: TGTGCCGCCCAAGGACAGTCCTCCTACGAGCAGTACTTC
v_call: TRBV30; clone_size: -; cdr3_length: 14; d_call: -; j_call: TRBJ1-1; cdr3_aa: CAWRGVGRNTEAFF; cdr3_nt: TGTGCCTGGAGGGGGGTTGGAAGGAACACTGAAGCTTTCTTT
v_call: TRBV11-3; clone_size: -; cdr3_length: 14; d_call: -; j_call: TRBJ1-1; cdr3_aa: CASSPTTANTEAFF; cdr3_nt: TGTGCCAGCAGCCCCACGACGGCGAACACTGAAGCTTTCTTT
v_call: TRBV18; clone_size: -; cdr3_length: 13; d_call: -; j_call: TRBJ2-7; cdr3_aa: CASSPGLLYEQYF; cdr3_nt: TGTGCCAGCTCACCGGGACTTCTCTACGAGCAGTACTTC
v_call: TRBV27; clone_size: -; cdr3_length: 15; d_call: TRBD2; j_call: TRBJ2-1; cdr3_aa: CASSSPSGGHNEQFF; cdr3_nt: TGTGCCAGCAGTTCACCTAGCGGGGGCCACAATGAGCAGTTCTTC
v_call: TRBV4-1; clone_size: -; cdr3_length: 14; d_call: TRBD1; j_call: TRBJ1-5; cdr3_aa: CASSPQGEGQPQHF; cdr3_nt: TGCGCCAGCAGCCCTCAGGGGGAAGGTCAGCCCCAGCATTTT
v_call: TRBV19; clone_size: -; cdr3_length: 14; d_call: -; j_call: TRBJ1-2; cdr3_aa: CASSMGGTHYGYTF; cdr3_nt: TGTGCCAGTAGTATGGGCGGGACCCACTATGGCTACACCTTC
v_call: TRBV9; clone_size: -; cdr3_length: 18; d_call: TRBD1; j_call: TRBJ1-2; cdr3_aa: CASSTPGQGLQRNYGYTF; cdr3_nt: TGTGCCAGCAGCACACCGGGACAGGGCCTTCAGAGGAACTATGGCTACACCTTC
v_call: TRBV27; clone_size: -; cdr3_length: 16; d_call: TRBD2; j_call: TRBJ2-5; cdr3_aa: CASSLDGGGAPKTQYF; cdr3_nt: TGTGCCAGCAGTTTGGACGGCGGGGGGGCCCCAAAGACCCAGTACTTC
v_call: TRBV27; clone_size: -; cdr3_length: 13; d_call: TRBD1; j_call: TRBJ1-2; cdr3_aa: CASSLNRGDGYTF; cdr3_nt: TGTGCCAGCAGTTTAAACAGGGGAGATGGCTACACCTTC
v_call: TRBV9; clone_size: -; cdr3_length: 18; d_call: TRBD2; j_call: TRBJ2-1; cdr3_aa: CASSPKLAGATKYNEQFF; cdr3_nt: TGTGCCAGCAGCCCGAAGCTAGCGGGGGCTACTAAATACAATGAGCAGTTCTTC
v_call: TRBV28; clone_size: -; cdr3_length: 15; d_call: -; j_call: TRBJ2-7; cdr3_aa: CASLLSGGGSYEQYF; cdr3_nt: TGTGCCAGCCTCTTGTCGGGCGGCGGCTCCTACGAGCAGTACTTC
v_call: TRBV28; clone_size: -; cdr3_length: 18; d_call: -; j_call: TRBJ1-4; cdr3_aa: CASSPGGSAVATNEKLFF; cdr3_nt: TGTGCCAGCAGCCCCGGGGGGAGTGCCGTCGCAACTAATGAAAAACTGTTTTTT
v_call: TRBV19; clone_size: -; cdr3_length: 15; d_call: TRBD2; j_call: TRBJ2-3; cdr3_aa: CASSLAGGEWDTQYF; cdr3_nt: TGTGCCAGTAGTCTAGCGGGGGGGGAATGGGATACGCAGTATTTT
v_call: TRBV6-5; clone_size: -; cdr3_length: 14; d_call: -; j_call: TRBJ2-2; cdr3_aa: CASSYFGGTGELFF; cdr3_nt: TGTGCCAGCAGTTACTTCGGAGGCACCGGGGAGCTGTTTTTT
v_call: TRBV11-2; clone_size: -; cdr3_length: 13; d_call: -; j_call: TRBJ2-5; cdr3_aa: CASSPGHQETQYF; cdr3_nt: TGTGCCAGCAGCCCGGGTCATCAAGAGACCCAGTACTTC
v_call: TRBV6-1; clone_size: -; cdr3_length: 13; d_call: -; j_call: TRBJ1-5; cdr3_aa: CASSARGEEPQHF; cdr3_nt: TGTGCCAGCAGTGCGAGGGGAGAAGAGCCCCAGCATTTT
v_call: TRBV12-2; clone_size: -; cdr3_length: 15; d_call: -; j_call: TRBJ2-7; cdr3_aa: CASRPSRDRHYEQYF; cdr3_nt: TGTGCAAGTCGCCCCTCCCGGGACAGACACTACGAGCAGTACTTC
v_call: TRBV18; clone_size: -; cdr3_length: 16; d_call: -; j_call: TRBJ2-7; cdr3_aa: CASSPLGGPPAYEQYF; cdr3_nt: TGTGCCAGCTCACCACTCGGGGGGCCACCTGCCTACGAGCAGTACTTC
v_call: TRBV18; clone_size: -; cdr3_length: 14; d_call: TRBD1; j_call: TRBJ2-5; cdr3_aa: CASSPRQGQETQYF; cdr3_nt: TGTGCCAGCTCACCTAGACAGGGGCAAGAGACCCAGTACTTC
v_call: TRBV7-2; clone_size: -; cdr3_length: 16; d_call: TRBD1; j_call: TRBJ1-2; cdr3_aa: CASSLVPGQADYGYTF; cdr3_nt: TGTGCCAGCAGCTTAGTCCCCGGACAGGCCGACTATGGCTACACCTTC
v_call: TRBV6-1; clone_size: few; cdr3_length: 15; d_call: -; j_call: TRBJ2-7; cdr3_aa: CASSEDANSFYEQYF; cdr3_nt: TGTGCCAGCAGTGAGGATGCGAACAGCTTCTACGAGCAGTACTTC
v_call: TRBV4-1; clone_size: -; cdr3_length: 15; d_call: TRBD2; j_call: TRBJ2-3; cdr3_aa: CASSQDPGGTDTQYF; cdr3_nt: TGCGCCAGCAGCCAAGACCCGGGGGGAACAGATACGCAGTATTTT
v_call: TRBV6-1; clone_size: -; cdr3_length: 18; d_call: TRBD2; j_call: TRBJ2-7; cdr3_aa: CASSELTGLAGGLSEQYF; cdr3_nt: TGTGCCAGCAGTGAACTTACGGGACTAGCGGGGGGGTTGAGCGAGCAGTACTTC
v_call: TRBV14; clone_size: -; cdr3_length: 15; d_call: -; j_call: TRBJ2-1; cdr3_aa: CASSQVGDTYNEQFF; cdr3_nt: TGTGCCAGCAGCCAAGTTGGGGACACATACAATGAGCAGTTCTTC
v_call: TRBV15; clone_size: -; cdr3_length: 16; d_call: -; j_call: TRBJ2-7; cdr3_aa: CATSRDFGQNNYEQYF; cdr3_nt: TGTGCCACCAGCAGAGATTTTGGACAGAATAACTACGAGCAGTACTTC
v_call: TRBV6-5; clone_size: -; cdr3_length: 16; d_call: -; j_call: TRBJ1-3; cdr3_aa: CASSYSSRSSGNTIYF; cdr3_nt: TGTGCCAGCAGTTACTCCTCCCGAAGCTCTGGAAACACCATATATTTT
v_call: TRBV18; clone_size: -; cdr3_length: 15; d_call: -; j_call: TRBJ2-2; cdr3_aa: CASSPQGTGTGELFF; cdr3_nt: TGTGCCAGCTCACCACAGGGGACCGGCACCGGGGAGCTGTTTTTT
v_call: TRBV7-2; clone_size: -; cdr3_length: 15; d_call: -; j_call: TRBJ1-5; cdr3_aa: CASSPVGLNGQPQHF; cdr3_nt: TGTGCCAGCAGCCCAGTGGGTCTAAACGGGCAGCCCCAGCATTTT
v_call: TRBV2; clone_size: once; cdr3_length: 13; d_call: -; j_call: TRBJ1-2; cdr3_aa: CASIQDQSYGYTF; cdr3_nt: TGTGCCAGCATACAGGACCAAAGCTATGGCTACACCTTC
v_call: TRBV6-5; clone_size: -; cdr3_length: 15; d_call: -; j_call: TRBJ1-5; cdr3_aa: CASSYSMGFNQPQHF; cdr3_nt: TGTGCCAGCAGTTACTCGATGGGTTTCAATCAGCCCCAGCATTTT
v_call: TRBV5-6; clone_size: -; cdr3_length: 13; d_call: TRBD1; j_call: TRBJ1-2; cdr3_aa: CASSPGQDYGYTF; cdr3_nt: TGTGCCAGCAGCCCGGGACAGGACTATGGCTACACCTTC
v_call: TRBV27; clone_size: -; cdr3_length: 13; d_call: -; j_call: TRBJ1-6; cdr3_aa: CASSLQYNSPLHF; cdr3_nt: TGTGCCAGCAGTTTACAGTATAATTCACCCCTCCACTTT
v_call: TRBV14; clone_size: once; cdr3_length: 12; d_call: -; j_call: TRBJ2-5; cdr3_aa: CASSQVQETQYF; cdr3_nt: TGTGCCAGCAGCCAAGTCCAAGAGACCCAGTACTTC
v_call: TRBV5-1; clone_size: once; cdr3_length: 14; d_call: TRBD2; j_call: TRBJ2-3; cdr3_aa: CASSRTSDTDTQYF; cdr3_nt: TGCGCCAGCAGCCGGACTAGCGACACAGATACGCAGTATTTT
v_call: TRBV27; clone_size: once; cdr3_length: 15; d_call: -; j_call: TRBJ2-3; cdr3_aa: CASSLKGFLADTQYF; cdr3_nt: TGTGCCAGCAGTTTAAAGGGGTTCCTCGCAGATACGCAGTATTTT
v_call: TRBV6-6; clone_size: -; cdr3_length: 13; d_call: TRBD1; j_call: TRBJ2-1; cdr3_aa: CASVRDSQYEQFF; cdr3_nt: TGTGCCAGCGTACGGGACAGCCAGTATGAGCAGTTCTTC